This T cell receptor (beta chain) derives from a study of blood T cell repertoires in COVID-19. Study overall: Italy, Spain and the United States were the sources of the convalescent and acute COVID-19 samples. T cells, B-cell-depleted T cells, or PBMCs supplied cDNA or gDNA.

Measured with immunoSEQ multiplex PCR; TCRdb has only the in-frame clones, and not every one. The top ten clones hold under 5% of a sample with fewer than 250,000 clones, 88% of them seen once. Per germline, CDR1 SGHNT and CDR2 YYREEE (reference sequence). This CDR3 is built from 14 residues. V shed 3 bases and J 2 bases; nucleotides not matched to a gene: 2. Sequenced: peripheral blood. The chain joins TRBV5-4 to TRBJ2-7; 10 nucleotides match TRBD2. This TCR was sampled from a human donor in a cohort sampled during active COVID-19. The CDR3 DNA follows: TGTGCCAGCAGCTCCCTAGCGGGAGCCTACGAGCAGTACTTC. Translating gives CASSSLAGAYEQYF.